This TCR beta chain was recovered during a study of blood T cell repertoires in COVID-19. In the study overall: Sources were T cells, B-cell-depleted T cells, or PBMCs; the material itself was cDNA or gDNA.

The protocol was immunoSEQ multiplex PCR, while the TCRdb copy is restricted to in-frame clones and leaves out a portion. The sample lists fewer than 250,000 clones; about 87% were seen once. Trimming removed 0 bases at V and 10 bases at J, with 14 bases between. The CDR3 spans 14 residues. Germline V gives CDR1 SGHKS, CDR2 YYEKEE (reference sequence). Input material: peripheral blood. This chain connects TRBV5-5 to TRBJ1-5; D is uncertain. This sequence was found in a man between 65 and 85 years old with acute or convalescent COVID-19. The CDR3 nucleotides are TGTGCCAGCAGCTTGGAAAATAGAAACGTACCCCAGCATTTT. It codes for CASSLENRNVPQHF.